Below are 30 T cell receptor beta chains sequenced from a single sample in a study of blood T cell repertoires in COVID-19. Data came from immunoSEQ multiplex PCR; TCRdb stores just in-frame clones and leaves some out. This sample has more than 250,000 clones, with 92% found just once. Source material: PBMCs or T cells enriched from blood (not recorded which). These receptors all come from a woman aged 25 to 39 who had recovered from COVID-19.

The CDR3 DNA reads TGTGCCAGCAGTTTGGGCAGGATGGAGACCCAGTACTTC. Translating it yields CASSLGRMETQYF. V usage is TRBV28 and J usage is TRBJ2-5; D is undetermined. Germline CDR1 is MDHEN and CDR2 is SYDVKM. The CDR3 sequence is 13 residues long. Trimming left V 3 bases short and J 5 bases short, with 10 bases between.

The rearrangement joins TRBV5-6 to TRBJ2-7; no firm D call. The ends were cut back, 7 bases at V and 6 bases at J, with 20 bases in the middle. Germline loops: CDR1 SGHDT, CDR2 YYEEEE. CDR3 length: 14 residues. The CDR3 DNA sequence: TGTGCCAGCCTCAAATGGCAGTTTCAGTCCGAGCAGTACTTC. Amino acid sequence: CASLKWQFQSEQYF.

The chain's CDR3 is CASSEVRGNQPQHF. CDR3 coding DNA: TGTGCCAGCAGTGAAGTACGGGGGAATCAGCCCCAGCATTTT. The chain is built from TRBV2 and TRBJ1-5, with D possibly TRBD1 on 5 matching bases. With 1 base removed from V and 4 bases from J, the gap between germline ends came to 8 bases. The CDR3 has 14 residues. Germline V CDR1 and CDR2: SNHLY, FYNNEI.

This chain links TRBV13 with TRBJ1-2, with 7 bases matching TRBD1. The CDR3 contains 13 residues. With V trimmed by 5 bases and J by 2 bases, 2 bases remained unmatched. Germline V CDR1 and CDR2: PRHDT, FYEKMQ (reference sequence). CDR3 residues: CASSPDRNYGYTF. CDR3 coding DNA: TGTGCCAGCAGCCCGGACAGGAACTATGGCTACACCTTC. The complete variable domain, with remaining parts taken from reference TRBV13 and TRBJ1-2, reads AAGVIQSPRHLIKEKRETATLKCYPIPRHDTVYWYQQGPGQDPQFLISFYEKMQSDKGSIPDRFSAQQFSDYHSELNMSSLELGDSALYFCASSPDRNYGYTFGSGTRLTVV.

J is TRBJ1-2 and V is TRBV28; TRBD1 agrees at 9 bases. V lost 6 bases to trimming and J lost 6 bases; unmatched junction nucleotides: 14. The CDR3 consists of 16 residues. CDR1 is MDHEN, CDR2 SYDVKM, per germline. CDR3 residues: CASRTSGTGNLHGYTF. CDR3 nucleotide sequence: TGTGCCAGCAGAACCTCCGGGACAGGGAACCTCCATGGCTACACCTTC.

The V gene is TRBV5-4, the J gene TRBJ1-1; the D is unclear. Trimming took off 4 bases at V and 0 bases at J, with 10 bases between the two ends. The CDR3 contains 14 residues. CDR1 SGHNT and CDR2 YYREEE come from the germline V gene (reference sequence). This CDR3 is CASSATVMNTEAFF. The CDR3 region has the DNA TGTGCCAGCAGCGCTACAGTCATGAACACTGAAGCTTTCTTT.

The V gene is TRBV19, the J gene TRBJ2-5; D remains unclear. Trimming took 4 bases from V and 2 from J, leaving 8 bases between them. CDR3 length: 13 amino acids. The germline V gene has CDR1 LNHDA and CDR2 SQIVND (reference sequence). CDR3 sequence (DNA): TGTGCCAGTAGTAAACTGGTTCAAGAGACCCAGTACTTC. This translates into CASSKLVQETQYF.

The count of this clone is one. The DNA of the CDR3 is TGTGCCAGCAGCTTGGTCCGGGACTATGGCTACACCTTC. This encodes CASSLVRDYGYTF. The gene calls are TRBV5-6 and TRBJ1-2; D is uncertain. There are 13 residues in the CDR3. The V gene's germline CDR1 is SGHDT and CDR2 YYEEEE. With 0 bases removed from V and 3 bases from J, the gap between germline ends came to 6 bases.

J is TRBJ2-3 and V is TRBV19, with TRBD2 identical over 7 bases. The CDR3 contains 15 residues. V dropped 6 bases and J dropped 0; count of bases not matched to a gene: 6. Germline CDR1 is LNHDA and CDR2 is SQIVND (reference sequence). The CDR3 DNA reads TGTGCCAGTAGAACGGCTAGCGGTAGCACAGATACGCAGTATTTT. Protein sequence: CASRTASGSTDTQYF.

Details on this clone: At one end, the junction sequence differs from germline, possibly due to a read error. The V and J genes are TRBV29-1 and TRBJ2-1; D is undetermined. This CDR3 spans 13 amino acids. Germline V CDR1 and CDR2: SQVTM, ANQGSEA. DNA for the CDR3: TGCAGCGTTGACAGGCGACCCTACGATGAGCAGTTCTTC. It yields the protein CSVDRRPYDEQFF.

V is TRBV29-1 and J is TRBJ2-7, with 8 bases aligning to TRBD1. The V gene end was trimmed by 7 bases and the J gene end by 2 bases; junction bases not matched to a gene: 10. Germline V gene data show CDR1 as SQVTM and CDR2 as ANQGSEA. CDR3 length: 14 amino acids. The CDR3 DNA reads TGCAGCGCGACAGGGGCCCTGCCCCCCTACGAGCAGTACTTC. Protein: CSATGALPPYEQYF.

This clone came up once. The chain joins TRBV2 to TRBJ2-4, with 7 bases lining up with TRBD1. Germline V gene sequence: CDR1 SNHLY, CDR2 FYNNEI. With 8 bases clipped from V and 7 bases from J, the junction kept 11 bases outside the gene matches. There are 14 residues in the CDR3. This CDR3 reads CASRPDTGANIQYF. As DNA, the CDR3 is TGTGCCAGCCGTCCAGACACAGGGGCGAACATTCAGTACTTC.

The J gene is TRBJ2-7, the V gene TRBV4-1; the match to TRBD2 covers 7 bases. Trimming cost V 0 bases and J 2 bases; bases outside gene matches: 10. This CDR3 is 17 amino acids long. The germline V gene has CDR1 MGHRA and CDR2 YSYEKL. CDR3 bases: TGCGCCAGCAGCCAAGACCTTTGGCTAGCGGACACCTACGAGCAGTACTTC. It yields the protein CASSQDLWLADTYEQYF.

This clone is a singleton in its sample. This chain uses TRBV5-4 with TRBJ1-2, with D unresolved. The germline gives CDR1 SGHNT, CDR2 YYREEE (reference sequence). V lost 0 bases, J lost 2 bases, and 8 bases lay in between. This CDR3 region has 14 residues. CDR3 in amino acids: CASSLDMNNYGYTF. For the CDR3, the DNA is TGTGCCAGCAGCTTGGACATGAACAACTATGGCTACACCTTC.

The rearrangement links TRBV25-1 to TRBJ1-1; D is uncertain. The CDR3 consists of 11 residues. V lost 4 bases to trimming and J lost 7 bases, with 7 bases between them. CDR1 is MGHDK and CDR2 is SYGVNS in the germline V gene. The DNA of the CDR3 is TGTGCCAGCAGTGTTTTAAATGAAGCTTTCTTT. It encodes CASSVLNEAFF.

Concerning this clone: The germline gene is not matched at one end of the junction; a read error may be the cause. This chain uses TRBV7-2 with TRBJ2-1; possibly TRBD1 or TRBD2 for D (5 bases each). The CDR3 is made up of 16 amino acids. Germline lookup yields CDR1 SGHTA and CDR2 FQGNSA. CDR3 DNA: TGTGCCAGCAGATTAGCGTCGATGACAGCCAACAATGAGCAGTTCTTC. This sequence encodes CASRLASMTANNEQFF.

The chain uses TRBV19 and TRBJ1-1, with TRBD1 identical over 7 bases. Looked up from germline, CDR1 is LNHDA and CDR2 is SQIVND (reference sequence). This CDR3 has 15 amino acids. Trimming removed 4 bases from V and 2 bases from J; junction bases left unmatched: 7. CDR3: CASSRPGGRNTEAFF. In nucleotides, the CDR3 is TGTGCCAGTAGTAGGCCAGGGGGACGAAACACTGAAGCTTTCTTT. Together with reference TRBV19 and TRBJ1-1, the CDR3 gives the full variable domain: DGGITQSPKYLFRKEGQNVTLSCEQNLNHDAMYWYRQDPGQGLRLIYYSQIVNDFQKGDIAEGYSVSREKKESFPLTVTSAQKNPTAFYLCASSRPGGRNTEAFFGQGTRLTVV.

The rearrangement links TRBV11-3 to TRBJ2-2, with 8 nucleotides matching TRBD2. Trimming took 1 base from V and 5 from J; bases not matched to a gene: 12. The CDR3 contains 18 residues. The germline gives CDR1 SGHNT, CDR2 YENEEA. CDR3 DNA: TGTGCCAGCAGCTTAGGAACGTTCGGGGGGGGACCTACCGGGGAGCTGTTTTTT. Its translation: CASSLGTFGGGPTGELFF.

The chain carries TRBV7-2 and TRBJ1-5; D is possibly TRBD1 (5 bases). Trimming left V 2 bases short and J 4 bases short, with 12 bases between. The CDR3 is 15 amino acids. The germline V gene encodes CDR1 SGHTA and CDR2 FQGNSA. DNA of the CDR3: TGTGCCAGCAGCTTAATACAGGTAGTTAATCAGCCCCAGCATTTT. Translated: CASSLIQVVNQPQHF.

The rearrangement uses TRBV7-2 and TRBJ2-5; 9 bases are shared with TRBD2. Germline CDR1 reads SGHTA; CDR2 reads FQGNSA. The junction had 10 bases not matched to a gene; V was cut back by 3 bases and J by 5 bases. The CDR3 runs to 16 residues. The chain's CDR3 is CASSFLAGLVRETQYF. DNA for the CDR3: TGTGCCAGCAGCTTTCTAGCGGGGCTGGTCAGGGAGACCCAGTACTTC.

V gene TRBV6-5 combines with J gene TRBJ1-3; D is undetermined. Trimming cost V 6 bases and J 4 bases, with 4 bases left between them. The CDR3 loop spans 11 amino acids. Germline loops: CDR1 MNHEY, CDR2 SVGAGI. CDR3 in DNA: TGTGCCAGCAGCGAGGGAAACACCATATATTTT. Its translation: CASSEGNTIYF.

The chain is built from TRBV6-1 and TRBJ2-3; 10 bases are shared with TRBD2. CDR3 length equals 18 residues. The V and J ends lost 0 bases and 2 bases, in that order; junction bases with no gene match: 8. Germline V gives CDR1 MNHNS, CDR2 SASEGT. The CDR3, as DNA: TGTGCCAGCAGTGAAGCACAGGAACTAGCGGGACTCACAGATACGCAGTATTTT. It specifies CASSEAQELAGLTDTQYF.

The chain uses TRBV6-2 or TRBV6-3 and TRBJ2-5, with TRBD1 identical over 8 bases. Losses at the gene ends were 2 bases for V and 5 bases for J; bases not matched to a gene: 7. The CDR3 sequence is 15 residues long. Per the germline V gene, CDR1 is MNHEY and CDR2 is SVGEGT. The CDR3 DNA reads TGTGCCAGCAGTTACCTCTCAGGGGGCTTCGAGACCCAGTACTTC. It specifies CASSYLSGGFETQYF.

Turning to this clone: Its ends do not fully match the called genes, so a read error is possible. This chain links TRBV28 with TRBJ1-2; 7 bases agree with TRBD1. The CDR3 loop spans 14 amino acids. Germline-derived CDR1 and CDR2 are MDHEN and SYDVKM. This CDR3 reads CASSFGGTDYGYTF. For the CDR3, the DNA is TGTGCCAGCAGTTTTGGGGGGACAGACTATGGTTACACCTTC.

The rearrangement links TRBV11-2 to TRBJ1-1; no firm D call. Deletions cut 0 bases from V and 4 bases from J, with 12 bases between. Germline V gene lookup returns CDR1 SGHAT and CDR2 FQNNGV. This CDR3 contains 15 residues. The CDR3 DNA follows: TGTGCCAGCAGCTTAGAGGTGGCCGAGGGCACTGAAGCTTTCTTT. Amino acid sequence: CASSLEVAEGTEAFF.

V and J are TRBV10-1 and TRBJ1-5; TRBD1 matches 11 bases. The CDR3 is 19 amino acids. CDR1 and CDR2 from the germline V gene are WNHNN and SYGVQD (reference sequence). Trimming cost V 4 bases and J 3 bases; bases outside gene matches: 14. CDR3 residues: CASSGMGTGGQQPNQPQHF. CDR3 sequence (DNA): TGCGCCAGCAGTGGTATGGGGACAGGGGGGCAGCAGCCCAATCAGCCCCAGCATTTT.

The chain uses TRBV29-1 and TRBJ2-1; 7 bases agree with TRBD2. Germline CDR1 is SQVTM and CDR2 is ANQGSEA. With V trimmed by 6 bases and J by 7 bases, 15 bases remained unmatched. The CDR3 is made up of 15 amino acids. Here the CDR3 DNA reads TGCAGCGTCCCCACACGGGACGGACTAGGAAATGAGCAGTTCTTC. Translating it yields CSVPTRDGLGNEQFF.

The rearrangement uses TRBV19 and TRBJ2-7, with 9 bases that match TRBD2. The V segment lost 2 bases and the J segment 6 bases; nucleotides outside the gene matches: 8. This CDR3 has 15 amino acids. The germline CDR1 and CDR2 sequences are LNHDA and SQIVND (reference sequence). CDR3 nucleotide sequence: TGTGCCAGTAGTATAAGTTTGCGGGAGGGCCGCGAGCAGTACTTC. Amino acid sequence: CASSISLREGREQYF.

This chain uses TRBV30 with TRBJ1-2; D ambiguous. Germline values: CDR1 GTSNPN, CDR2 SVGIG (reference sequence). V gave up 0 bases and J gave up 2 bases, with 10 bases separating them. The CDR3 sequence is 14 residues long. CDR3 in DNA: TGTGCCTGGAGTGTCCGGAGGGCGAACTATGGCTACACCTTC. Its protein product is CAWSVRRANYGYTF.

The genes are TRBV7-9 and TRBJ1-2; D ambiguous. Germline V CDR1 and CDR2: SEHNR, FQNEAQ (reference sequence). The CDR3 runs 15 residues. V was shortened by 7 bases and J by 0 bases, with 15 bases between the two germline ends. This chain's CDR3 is CASTPVGGANYGYTF. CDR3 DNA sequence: TGTGCCAGCACTCCAGTCGGCGGAGCTAACTATGGCTACACCTTC.